One sample yielded the 31 T cell receptor beta chains listed below, sequenced in a study of blood T cell repertoires in COVID-19. The assay was immunoSEQ multiplex PCR, and TCRdb's table has in-frame clones only and misses some. In the table there are roughly 200,000 clones, around 87% of which are singletons. What was sequenced was peripheral blood. Receptor source: a woman aged 50 to 60 with COVID-19, enrolled during active disease.

This clone was found once. The V and J genes are TRBV7-2 and TRBJ1-2, with 8 bases that match TRBD1. The V gene end was trimmed by 1 base and the J gene end by 4 bases; junction bases not matched to a gene: 11. Looked up from germline, CDR1 is SGHTA and CDR2 is FQGNSA. The length of the CDR3 is 17 residues. CDR3: CASSLVSGGAAGYGYTF. CDR3 DNA: TGTGCCAGCAGCTTAGTCTCAGGGGGCGCCGCTGGCTATGGCTACACCTTC.

This clone is termed medium-sized. The chain combines TRBV11-2 with TRBJ2-3; 7 nucleotides align to TRBD1. V trimming: 3 bases; J trimming: 5 bases; junction bases outside the gene matches: 5. The CDR3 is 14 residues long. CDR1 and CDR2 (germline): SGHAT, FQNNGV. The CDR3 region has the DNA TGTGCCAGCAGCTTGGGACAGCTCGGAGATACGCAGTATTTT. Protein: CASSLGQLGDTQYF.

The chain couples TRBV11-3 to TRBJ1-1, with D tentatively TRBD1 (5 bases). Germline loops: CDR1 SGHNT, CDR2 YENEEA. The CDR3 runs 13 residues. V was pared by 4 bases and J by 8 bases, with 14 bases between. CDR3 sequence (DNA): TGTGCCAGCAGCTCGGACAAGGTCTTCGAAGCTTTCTTT. This gives the protein CASSSDKVFEAFF.

V and J are TRBV15 and TRBJ2-1; 9 nucleotides agree with TRBD2. The junction had 10 bases not matched to a gene; V was cut back by 0 bases and J by 1 base. This CDR3 is built from 19 residues. The germline V gene has CDR1 LNHNV and CDR2 YYDKDF (reference sequence). CDR3 coding DNA: TGTGCCACCAGCAGAGACCCTAGACTAGCGGTTCCGTCCTACAATGAGCAGTTCTTC. Translation gives CATSRDPRLAVPSYNEQFF.

The V call is TRBV19, the J call TRBJ2-1, with TRBD1 identical over 10 bases. Trimming removed 1 base from V and 5 bases from J; junction bases left unmatched: 2. The CDR3 is 15 amino acids. Germline-derived CDR1 and CDR2 are LNHDA and SQIVND (reference sequence). CDR3 in amino acids: CASSIGQGANNEQFF. The DNA of the CDR3 is TGTGCCAGTAGTATAGGACAGGGGGCAAACAATGAGCAGTTCTTC.

The chain carries TRBV28 and TRBJ1-3, with TRBD1 as a possible D gene (6 bases). V was pared by 2 bases and J by 4 bases, with 12 bases between. The CDR3 contains 15 residues. Germline V gene lookup returns CDR1 MDHEN and CDR2 SYDVKM. For the CDR3, the DNA is TGTGCCAGCAGTTTACAGGGGACCGGCGGAAACACCATATATTTT. Protein sequence: CASSLQGTGGNTIYF.

This rearrangement joins TRBV19 to TRBJ2-1; 12 bases map to TRBD2. This CDR3 contains 17 residues. The germline gives CDR1 LNHDA, CDR2 SQIVND (reference sequence). V was clipped by 6 bases and J by 1 base; unmatched bases: 7. CDR3 loop: CASRPLAGGLSYNEQFF. Written as DNA, the CDR3 is TGTGCCAGTAGGCCACTAGCGGGGGGTCTTTCCTACAATGAGCAGTTCTTC.

CDR3 in amino acids: CASSLFLSNEQFF. The CDR3 nucleotides read TGTGCCAGCAGTTTATTTTTATCCAATGAGCAGTTCTTC. The chain is built from TRBV27 and TRBJ2-1, with D uncertain. The CDR3 consists of 13 residues. With 1 base removed from V and 6 bases from J, the gap between germline ends came to 7 bases. Germline assignment: CDR1 MNHEY and CDR2 SMNVEV (reference sequence).

Comments on this clone: Other DNA variants within this sample encode the same CDR3. J is TRBJ2-3 and V is TRBV5-1, with a tentative D call TRBD1 (6 bases). There are 13 residues in the CDR3. Germline CDR1 and CDR2: SGHRS and YFSETQ. Trimming removed 1 base at V and 6 bases at J, with 9 bases between. The DNA for the CDR3 is TGCGCCAGCAGCTTGTTGGGGGCGGATACGCAGTATTTT. Translating it yields CASSLLGADTQYF.

V is TRBV7-2 and J is TRBJ2-3, with 12 bases fitting TRBD2. The CDR3 is 13 amino acids. CDR1 and CDR2 from the germline V gene are SGHTA and FQGNSA. J gave up 11 bases and V 4 bases, and 4 bases lay outside the gene matches. CDR3 loop: CASSSLLAGGQYF. The CDR3 coding sequence is TGTGCCAGCAGCTCGTTACTAGCGGGGGGGCAGTATTTT.

The genes are TRBV7-9 and TRBJ1-2; perhaps TRBD1 as D (6 bases). In germline, CDR1 is SEHNR, CDR2 FQNEAQ (reference sequence). CDR3 length: 15 amino acids. The ends were cut back, 5 bases at V and 8 bases at J, with 21 bases in the middle. The DNA of the CDR3 is TGTGCCAGCAGCGAAAGGGTCCGGGGGGCGCGCGGCTACACCTTC. Translation: CASSERVRGARGYTF.

This chain joins TRBV4-1 and TRBJ2-7, with TRBD1 identical over 9 bases. This CDR3 spans 14 amino acids. Germline V gene sequence: CDR1 MGHRA, CDR2 YSYEKL. V gave up 2 bases and J gave up 6 bases; unmatched junction bases: 5. CDR3 DNA: TGCGCCAGCAGCCAACCGGGGACAGGGAGCGAGCAGTACTTC. Amino acids: CASSQPGTGSEQYF.

The chain uses TRBV10-3 and TRBJ2-7; the match to TRBD1 covers 8 bases. Trimming at V came to 6 bases and at J to 0 bases, leaving 4 bases not matched to a gene. CDR1 ENHRY and CDR2 SYGVKD come from the germline V gene. The CDR3 totals 14 residues. The CDR3 region is CAISDQGASYEQYF. The CDR3 region has the DNA TGTGCCATCAGCGACCAGGGGGCCTCCTACGAGCAGTACTTC.

This clone was seen a few times. The gene calls are TRBV3-1 (or the pseudogene TRBV3-2) and TRBJ2-2; maybe TRBD2 (5 bases). CDR3 length: 16 amino acids. The V gene's germline CDR1 is LGHDT and CDR2 YNNKEL (reference sequence). Trimming stripped 1 base from V and 4 bases from J, with 13 bases between. The CDR3 DNA reads as TGTGCCAGCAGCCAAGTCCTCCTAGCTGCCACCGGGGAGCTGTTTTTT. Translation: CASSQVLLAATGELFF.

The V and J genes are TRBV30 and TRBJ2-1; 9 bases match TRBD1. The CDR3 runs 14 residues. Germline V gene lookup returns CDR1 GTSNPN and CDR2 SVGIG (reference sequence). J lost 6 bases, V lost 2 bases, and 5 bases had no gene match. The chain's CDR3 is CAWSSGTGSNEQFF. Written as DNA, the CDR3 is TGTGCCTGGAGTTCCGGGACAGGGAGCAATGAGCAGTTCTTC.

The chain links TRBV19 to TRBJ1-5; possibly TRBD1 for D (6 bases). Per the germline V gene, CDR1 is LNHDA and CDR2 is SQIVND (reference sequence). The CDR3 length is 14 residues. Trimming took off 6 bases at V and 7 bases at J, with 16 bases between the two ends. CDR3 bases: TGTGCCAGTAGAAGCAGGGGAAGGAACCAGCCCCAGCATTTT. This codes for CASRSRGRNQPQHF. The whole variable domain, remainder taken from reference TRBV19 and TRBJ1-5, is DGGITQSPKYLFRKEGQNVTLSCEQNLNHDAMYWYRQDPGQGLRLIYYSQIVNDFQKGDIAEGYSVSREKKESFPLTVTSAQKNPTAFYLCASRSRGRNQPQHFGDGTRLSIL.

The rearrangement joins TRBV10-3 to TRBJ1-6, with 10 positions matching TRBD1. The CDR3 extends over 15 amino acids. The trim removed 4 bases at V and 10 bases at J, leaving 7 bases unmatched. CDR1 is ENHRY, CDR2 SYGVKD, per germline. CDR3 loop: CAISVETGGQSPLHF. CDR3 nucleotides: TGTGCCATCAGTGTTGAGACAGGGGGCCAGTCACCCCTCCACTTT.

This chain joins TRBV27 and TRBJ2-7, with 7 bases that match TRBD1. The CDR3 consists of 15 residues. Per the germline V gene, CDR1 is MNHEY and CDR2 is SMNVEV (reference sequence). V lost 5 bases and J lost 0; bases outside the gene matches: 7. The CDR3 reads CASSAGQASSYEQYF. CDR3 DNA sequence: TGTGCCAGCAGTGCCGGACAGGCCAGCTCCTACGAGCAGTACTTC.

This clone has only a few counts. The V gene is TRBV14, the J gene TRBJ1-2; perhaps TRBD1 as D (5 bases). Germline V lookup: CDR1 SGHDN, CDR2 FVKESK. The V end lost 0 bases, the J end lost 12 bases, and 14 bases lay between the germline ends. The CDR3 length is 13 residues. CDR3 region: CASSQDVGQGHTF. The CDR3 region has the DNA TGTGCCAGCAGCCAAGACGTCGGGCAGGGCCACACCTTC.

The chain recombines TRBV18 with TRBJ2-3; 8 bases are shared with TRBD2. Germline V CDR1 and CDR2: KGHSH, LQKENI. CDR3 length equals 19 residues. Trimming cost V 4 bases and J 1 base; bases outside gene matches: 16. The CDR3 nucleotides are TGTGCCAGCTCACTTCTTTTCCAGACGGGGGGGTTTGGCACAGATACGCAGTATTTT. Translating it yields CASSLLFQTGGFGTDTQYF.

The chain is built from TRBV5-1 and TRBJ2-2, with D maybe TRBD2 (6 bases). The V and J ends lost 0 bases and 7 bases respectively, with 10 bases between them. This CDR3 region has 14 residues. Germline lookup yields CDR1 SGHRS and CDR2 YFSETQ. The CDR3 loop reads CASSLGGDFGELFF. In DNA form, the CDR3 reads TGCGCCAGCAGCTTGGGCGGGGATTTCGGGGAGCTGTTTTTT.

The chain carries TRBV19 and TRBJ2-1; TRBD2 is a possible D gene (5 bases). Germline V gene sequence: CDR1 LNHDA, CDR2 SQIVND (reference sequence). V was trimmed by 3 bases and J by 7 bases, leaving 10 bases between them. The CDR3 has 13 amino acids. The CDR3 region has the DNA TGTGCCAGTAGTATCCAGCGGAGGAATGAGCAGTTCTTC. This sequence encodes CASSIQRRNEQFF.

This rearrangement joins TRBV3-1 (or the pseudogene TRBV3-2) to TRBJ1-6; D is unclear. From germline, CDR1 is LGHDT and CDR2 YNNKEL (reference sequence). Trimming removed 0 bases from V and 14 bases from J, with 8 bases in between. CDR3 length: 12 amino acids. CDR3 loop: CASSQDAGALHF. Here the CDR3 DNA reads TGTGCCAGCAGCCAAGATGCCGGGGCCCTCCACTTT.

The chain carries TRBV4-3 and TRBJ2-2; tentative D call: TRBD1 (6 bases). CDR1 and CDR2 from the germline V gene are LGHNA and YSLEER. The CDR3 is 17 residues long. The V end was cut by 0 bases, the J end by 0 bases, with 11 bases between. The CDR3 sequence is CASSQEMWTANTGELFF. The DNA for the CDR3 is TGCGCCAGCAGCCAAGAGATGTGGACAGCGAACACCGGGGAGCTGTTTTTT.

This chain joins TRBV7-9 and TRBJ2-3; D not resolved. CDR3 length: 14 amino acids. Per the germline V gene, CDR1 is SEHNR and CDR2 is FQNEAQ (reference sequence). The V end lost 1 base, the J end lost 6 bases, and 11 bases lay between the germline ends. DNA for the CDR3: TGTGCCAGCAGCTTAGGCGCGAGGTTGGATACGCAGTATTTT. It yields the protein CASSLGARLDTQYF.

The chain joins TRBV28 to TRBJ1-2; 7 bases align to TRBD1. Unmatched junction bases numbered 14, after V lost 5 bases and J lost 5 bases. The CDR3 sequence is 16 residues long. Per the germline V gene, CDR1 is MDHEN and CDR2 is SYDVKM. CDR3 sequence reads: CASSGERRGRGYGYTF. The CDR3 DNA follows: TGTGCCAGCAGTGGGGAGAGAAGGGGGCGAGGTTATGGCTACACCTTC.

The V and J genes are TRBV20-1 and TRBJ1-5; D gene unclear. CDR3 length equals 14 residues. The germline CDR1 and CDR2 sequences are DFQATT and SNEGSKA (reference sequence). Trimming removed 3 bases at V and 1 base at J, with 10 bases between. CDR3 in amino acids: CSASSRQSNQPQHF. CDR3 coding DNA: TGCAGTGCTAGTTCCCGCCAGAGCAATCAGCCCCAGCATTTT.

This rearrangement joins TRBV9 to TRBJ2-3, with 8 bases aligning to TRBD1. Germline assignment: CDR1 SGDLS and CDR2 YYNGEE. The CDR3 totals 15 residues. Unmatched junction bases numbered 4, after V lost 1 base and J lost 3 bases. This CDR3 reads CASSVFYRGTDTQYF. CDR3 bases: TGTGCCAGCAGCGTATTCTACAGGGGGACAGATACGCAGTATTTT.

The rearrangement links TRBV4-1 to TRBJ1-2, with D perhaps matching TRBD1 (5 bases). Germline V gene sequence: CDR1 MGHRA, CDR2 YSYEKL. Trimming cost V 3 bases and J 2 bases, with 13 bases left between them. This CDR3 comprises 15 residues. The CDR3 loop reads CASSQILTGNYGYTF. Written as DNA, the CDR3 is TGCGCCAGCAGCCAGATACTAACAGGAAACTATGGCTACACCTTC.

Remarks on this clone: The sample contains more than one DNA sequence encoding this CDR3. The V and J genes are TRBV18 and TRBJ2-2; D remains ambiguous. Germline V gene data show CDR1 as KGHSH and CDR2 as LQKENI. The CDR3 length is 13 residues. Trimming took 1 base from V and 4 from J, leaving 4 bases between them. The CDR3 region has the DNA TGTGCCAGCTCACCACTCTCCACCGGGGAGCTGTTTTTT. This sequence encodes CASSPLSTGELFF.

Worth noting for this clone: Distinct nucleotide sequences in the sample also encode this CDR3. This chain links TRBV12-3 or TRBV12-4 with TRBJ1-2; TRBD1 matches 9 bases. This CDR3 is built from 13 residues. The V segment lost 6 bases and the J segment 4 bases; nucleotides outside the gene matches: 3. The DNA for the CDR3 is TGTGCCAGCAGGGGACAGGGACTCTATGGCTACACCTTC. It encodes CASRGQGLYGYTF.